This T cell receptor beta chain was documented in a study of type 1 regulatory T cells. Points from the study as a whole: Tr1 cells had a more restricted TCR repertoire than non-Tr1 cells.

TCRdb re-analysed the reads in MiXCR, keeping a single row per CDR3 protein. Here the sample spans 60,000 to 75,000 distinct CDR3 sequences, roughly 20% being singletons. The CDR3 covers 13 residues. V dropped 4 bases and J dropped 7 bases, with 11 bases sitting between them. Turning to this clonotype: Antigen unknown.

The sequencing sample was made of cultured type 1 regulatory T (Tr1) cells, either the whole culture or a sorted fraction (not recorded which). The clonotype comes from a human donor in good health. This chain joins TRBV12-3 or TRBV12-4 and TRBJ1-5, with D possibly being TRBD1 (6 bases). The CDR3 DNA reads TGTGCCAGCAGTTACAGGGAAACCCAGCCCCAGCATTTT. Protein: CASSYRETQPQHF.